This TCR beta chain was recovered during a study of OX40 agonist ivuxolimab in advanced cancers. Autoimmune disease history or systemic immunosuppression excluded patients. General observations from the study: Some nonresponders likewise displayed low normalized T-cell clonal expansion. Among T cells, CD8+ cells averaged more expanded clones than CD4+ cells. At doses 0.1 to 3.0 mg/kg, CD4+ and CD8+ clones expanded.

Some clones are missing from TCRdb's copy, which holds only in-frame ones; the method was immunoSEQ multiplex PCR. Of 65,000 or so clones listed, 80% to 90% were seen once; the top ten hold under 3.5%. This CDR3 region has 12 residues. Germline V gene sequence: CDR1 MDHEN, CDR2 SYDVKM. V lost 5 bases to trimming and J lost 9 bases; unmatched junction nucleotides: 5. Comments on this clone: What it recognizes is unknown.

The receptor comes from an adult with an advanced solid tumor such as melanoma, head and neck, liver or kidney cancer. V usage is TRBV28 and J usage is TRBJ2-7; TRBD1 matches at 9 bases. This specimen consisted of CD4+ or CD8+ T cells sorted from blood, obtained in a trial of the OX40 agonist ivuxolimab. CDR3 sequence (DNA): TGTGCCAGCAGTATATACAGGGGGCCGCAGTACTTC. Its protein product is CASSIYRGPQYF.